A selection of T cell receptor beta chains follows, all from one sample in a study of blood T cell repertoires in COVID-19. Assay: immunoSEQ multiplex PCR; the TCRdb copy retains only in-frame clones and omits some. The sample contains some 270,000 clones, about nine tenths of which appear only once. The sample taken for sequencing was peripheral blood. These receptors were collected from a woman aged 55 to 70 who had recovered from COVID-19. Both conserved end residues are part of each CDR3. The D gene is left open where the match is weak. Rows give clone size only sometimes, using once, few, many, or a class for an expanded clone.

clone size	V gene	J gene	D gene	CDR3 DNA	CDR3 protein
NA	TRBV6-5	TRBJ1-6	NA	TGTGCCAGCAGTCCCCGGGGGGGAATGGATTCACCCCTCCACTTT	CASSPRGGMDSPLHF
NA	TRBV27	TRBJ2-7	NA	TGTGCCAGCAGTCCGATACGGGAGACTGCCCCCTACGAGCAGTACTTC	CASSPIRETAPYEQYF
NA	TRBV14	TRBJ2-7	NA	TGTGCCAGCAGCCGCCACGGCCAGGGCTACGAGCAGTACTTC	CASSRHGQGYEQYF
NA	TRBV7-3	TRBJ2-1	TRBD1	TGTGCCAGCAGGGGATCCTCGGGGACAGGGAGGAATGAGCAGTTCTTC	CASRGSSGTGRNEQFF
once	TRBV19	TRBJ2-1	TRBD1	TGTGCCAGTACCCTCCGCCCCCGACAGGGAAATGAGCAGTTCTTC	CASTLRPRQGNEQFF
NA	TRBV28	TRBJ1-1	NA	TGTGCCAGCAGTTTGATTAGGAGGGGCCCCTTCGGGAACACTGAAGCTTTCTTT	CASSLIRRGPFGNTEAFF
once	TRBV28	TRBJ2-3	TRBD2	TGTGCCAGCAGTTTGCCTAGCGGGCCTAGCACAGATACGCAGTATTTT	CASSLPSGPSTDTQYF
NA	TRBV18	TRBJ2-3	TRBD2	TGTGCCAGCTCACCACTGGCTAGCGGGGAGACAGATACGCAGTATTTT	CASSPLASGETDTQYF
NA	TRBV2	TRBJ2-3	TRBD2	TGTGCCAGTGGACTAGCGGACCGCACAGATACGCAGTATTTT	CASGLADRTDTQYF
NA	TRBV7-8	TRBJ2-1	TRBD2	TGTGCCAGCAGCTTAGGCGGGGGGGCCGGTTCTGGTGAGCAGTTCTTC	CASSLGGGAGSGEQFF
NA	TRBV20-1	TRBJ2-1	NA	TGCAGTGCGTTCAGGGTCAATGAGCAGTTCTTC	CSAFRVNEQFF
NA	TRBV2	TRBJ1-3	TRBD1	TGTGCCAGCAGTGAAAGGGGACAGGGGGCTCGGGGCACCATATATTTT	CASSERGQGARGTIYF
once	TRBV18	TRBJ1-2	TRBD1	TGTGCCAGCTCACCTTCGGACAGGGGCTCCCCGTCTTACTTC	CASSPSDRGSPSYF
many	TRBV4-1	TRBJ1-6	NA	TGCGCCAGCAGCCAAGACAGAAGTCATAATTCACCCCTCCACTTT	CASSQDRSHNSPLHF
NA	TRBV9	TRBJ2-5	NA	TGTGCCAGCAGCGTTATCGGAGGGTTTGGGGGGGAGACCCAGTACTTC	CASSVIGGFGGETQYF
once	TRBV6-4	TRBJ2-1	NA	TGTGCCAGCAGTGAAGTTTTGGCCAGGAGGGATGAGCAGTTCTTC	CASSEVLARRDEQFF
once	TRBV11-2	TRBJ1-2	TRBD1	TGTGCCAGCAGCTTAGTTCAGGGGGATATGGGCTACACCTTC	CASSLVQGDMGYTF
NA	TRBV11-3	TRBJ2-3	TRBD1	TGTGCCAGCAGCTTGAACAGGGGGGCAGATACGCAGTATTTT	CASSLNRGADTQYF
NA	TRBV14	TRBJ1-2	NA	TGTGCCAGCAGCCCGTGGGGGGGAGACTATGGCTACACCTTC	CASSPWGGDYGYTF
NA	TRBV5-1	TRBJ1-1	NA	TGCGCCAGCAGCTTGAAAATGACAGCCATGAACACTGAAGCTTTCTTT	CASSLKMTAMNTEAFF
once	TRBV6-5	TRBJ2-1	TRBD1	TGTGCCAGCAGCCAGGACAGGGGGGACTACAATGAGCAGTTCTTC	CASSQDRGDYNEQFF
NA	TRBV5-6	TRBJ1-4	NA	TGTGCCAGCAGCTTGAGGCAGGGACTTAATGAAAAACTGTTTTTT	CASSLRQGLNEKLFF
NA	TRBV6-5	TRBJ2-7	NA	TGTGCCAGCAGTTTGGGGCTGGGGACCTACGAGCAGTACTTC	CASSLGLGTYEQYF
NA	TRBV7-2	TRBJ2-7	NA	TGTGCCAGCAGCGGATTACAGGTCTCCTACGAGCAGTACTTC	CASSGLQVSYEQYF
NA	TRBV5-1	TRBJ2-3	TRBD2	TGCGCCAGCAGCTTGACTAGCGGGGGGTCAGATACGCAGTATTTT	CASSLTSGGSDTQYF